The source of this T cell receptor (beta chain) is a study of blood T cell repertoires in COVID-19. As for the study in general: PBMCs, B-cell-depleted T cells, or T cells were the source of the cDNA or gDNA that made up the material.

Participant ages covered roughly 18 to 89 years across about 25 US areas. Donors of Cohort 3 who recovered were those that had two negative PCRs, clearance, or symptom resolution. Data came from immunoSEQ multiplex PCR; TCRdb stores just in-frame clones and leaves some out. Of over 200,000 clones detected, roughly 85% appear once; the ten largest clones hold approximately 18%. Sequenced: PBMCs or T cells enriched from blood (not recorded which). The source of this sequence is a man aged 40-50 years who had recovered from COVID-19.

The CDR3, as DNA: TGTGCCAGCAGCACACCCGGGACAGGGGATTTCAATGAGCAGTTCTTC. This codes for CASSTPGTGDFNEQFF. V gene TRBV4-2 combines with J gene TRBJ2-1, with 10 bases identical to TRBD1. The V gene end was trimmed by 5 bases and the J gene end by 6 bases; junction bases not matched to a gene: 10. CDR1 is LGHNA, CDR2 YNFKEQ, per germline. There are 16 residues in the CDR3.